This TCR beta chain was identified in a study of T cell repertoires in cytomegalovirus infection. Study at large: Signatures in public TCR beta sequences pointed to both CMV infection and matching HLA type.

Of note for this clonotype: What it binds is not known.

Study-wide results and limits: The response measured ex vivo was dominated by TCR beta clonotypes (HLA-C-restricted and CMV-specific). There were carriers of CMV plus the relevant HLA, and cumulative public TCR beta family frequency identified them.

TCRdb re-derived calls from the reads in MiXCR, one entry per CDR3 protein. The data contain about 150,000 distinct CDR3 sequences, about 20% of them singletons. This receptor was obtained from a human donor in good health (CMV status not recorded). Some clones in this sample may be carry-over from other donors' samples. Material for sequencing was PBMCs.

The CDR3 protein is CASSLSTGNQPQHF. The CDR3 coding sequence is TGTGCCAGCAGTTTATCGACAGGGAATCAGCCCCAGCATTTT. The gene calls are TRBV28 and TRBJ1-5; 7 nucleotides agree with TRBD1. J gave up 4 bases and V 1 base, and 1 base lay outside the gene matches. Germline V gene lookup returns CDR1 MDHEN and CDR2 SYDVKM. The length of the CDR3 is 14 residues.